This TCR beta chain originates from a study of Tregs in tolerant kidney transplant recipients. For the study at large: Recipients received nonmyeloablative bone marrow transplants from related graft donors, with transient mixed chimerism.

Findings and caveats of the study: Findings come from small patient numbers and require larger validation. Nucleotide sequences could not be compared across some patients' samples due to primer changes.

The count of this clone is one. What it recognizes is unknown. Per germline, CDR1 MGHRA and CDR2 YSYEKL. V dropped 4 bases and J dropped 6; count of bases not matched to a gene: 11. The CDR3 runs 16 residues. Generated by immunoSEQ multiplex PCR, the TCRdb table keeps only in-frame clones and is missing some. The sample carries some 66,000 clones, 92% recorded once. The clonotype originates from a human donor who received a combined kidney and bone marrow transplant. The source was CD8+ T cells from blood, collected before the transplant. This chain connects TRBV4-1 to TRBJ2-3, with 9 bases lining up with TRBD1. CDR3 sequence reads: CASSLMTGQGEDTQYF. In DNA, the CDR3 is TGCGCCAGCAGCCTCATGACGGGACAGGGTGAGGATACGCAGTATTTT.